The 31 T cell receptor beta chains given below trace back to one sample, sequenced in a study of T cells in Graves' hyperthyroidism and ophthalmopathy. Amplification targeted TCR beta CDR3 regions from RNA transcripts. Primed by the HTBI set, a first-round RT-PCR was run on the TCR CDR3. TCRdb reprocessed the multiplex PCR reads via MiXCR and lists one record per CDR3 protein. The repertoire holds roughly 750,000 distinct CDR3 sequences, with approximately 16% as singletons. The source material was blood. Source of these receptors: a man in his late teens or twenties with Graves' hyperthyroidism.

The gene calls are TRBV9 and TRBJ1-6; D is uncertain. The CDR3 runs 15 residues. Trimming stripped 5 bases from V and 6 bases from J, with 15 bases between. In germline, CDR1 is SGDLS, CDR2 YYNGEE. CDR3 coding DNA: TGTGCCAGCAGTCCTTCGGCGGAATTTAATTCACCCCTCCACTTT. This translates into CASSPSAEFNSPLHF.

Many counts were recorded for this clonotype. V is TRBV6-2 or TRBV6-3 and J is TRBJ2-5; TRBD2 matches 11 bases. The V and J ends lost 6 bases and 5 bases, in that order; junction bases with no gene match: 8. CDR3 length: 15 residues. Germline CDR1 reads MNHEY; CDR2 reads SVGEGT. The CDR3 region is CASRATSGSRETQYF. DNA for the CDR3: TGTGCCAGCAGAGCAACTAGCGGGAGTCGTGAGACCCAGTACTTC.

The chain combines TRBV28 with TRBJ1-5, with no clear D. This CDR3 has 17 amino acids. V lost 0 bases and J 9 bases, leaving 21 bases between the germline ends. Germline assignment: CDR1 MDHEN and CDR2 SYDVKM. The CDR3 bases are TGTGCCAGCAGTTTATGGGACTTCGCGGGGTCGAACGCGCCCCAGCATTTT. Protein sequence: CASSLWDFAGSNAPQHF.

The chain is built from TRBV27 and TRBJ2-7; 11 bases are a match to TRBD2. The V gene's germline CDR1 is MNHEY and CDR2 SMNVEV (reference sequence). V lost 9 bases, J lost 2 bases, and 15 bases stayed unmatched. The CDR3 covers 17 residues. The CDR3 nucleotides read TGTGCCAGTAAAATTAGGGCCGGACTAGCGGGCGCCTACGAGCAGTACTTC. It specifies CASKIRAGLAGAYEQYF.

The V call is TRBV7-2, the J call TRBJ2-1; D not certain. The CDR3 runs to 20 residues. Trimming pared 4 bases from V and 3 bases from J, leaving 28 bases between. CDR1 and CDR2 (germline): SGHTA, FQGNSA. The chain's CDR3 is CASSSPSPLGRPPNYNEQFF. CDR3 in DNA: TGTGCCAGCAGCTCCCCTTCACCCCTCGGACGACCTCCGAACTACAATGAGCAGTTCTTC.

In this sample, this clonotype turned up many times. The rearrangement uses TRBV28 and TRBJ2-1; D is possibly TRBD2 (6 bases). The V gene's germline CDR1 is MDHEN and CDR2 SYDVKM. This CDR3 is 14 amino acids long. V lost 4 bases and J 7 bases, leaving 14 bases between the germline ends. CDR3 protein: CASSSESGRNEQFF. As DNA, the CDR3 is TGTGCCAGCAGTTCGGAGTCGGGGAGGAATGAGCAGTTCTTC.

In its sample, this clonotype was seen a few times. This rearrangement joins TRBV19 to TRBJ2-3; 11 nucleotides match TRBD2. The germline V gene encodes CDR1 LNHDA and CDR2 SQIVND (reference sequence). With 5 bases clipped from V and 5 bases from J, the junction kept 12 bases outside the gene matches. This CDR3 is 17 amino acids long. The DNA for the CDR3 is TGTGCCAGTAGTCACACCGGGACTAGCGGAACTCTAGATACGCAGTATTTT. This sequence encodes CASSHTGTSGTLDTQYF.

The rearrangement joins TRBV9 to TRBJ1-4; D may be TRBD1 (5 bases). CDR3 size: 14 residues. V was shortened by 0 bases and J by 11 bases, with 14 bases between the two germline ends. From germline, CDR1 is SGDLS and CDR2 YYNGEE. CDR3 nucleotide sequence: TGTGCCAGCAGCGTAGATCAGGGATTGGGTAAACTGTTTTTT. Its protein is CASSVDQGLGKLFF.

This clonotype was counted only a few times. The rearrangement links TRBV7-7 to TRBJ2-3; a possible D gene is TRBD2 (5 bases). The germline CDR1 and CDR2 sequences are SSHAT and FNYEAQ (reference sequence). This CDR3 is built from 13 residues. Trimming removed 5 bases at V and 2 bases at J, with 8 bases between. The CDR3 DNA reads TGTGCCAGCAGCAAGGACTTCACAGATACGCAGTATTTT. Residues: CASSKDFTDTQYF.

This clonotype was picked up many times. CDR3: CASSLAAPRDIQYF. As DNA, the CDR3 is TGCGCCAGCAGCTTGGCGGCTCCTCGGGACATTCAGTACTTC. V usage is TRBV5-1 and J usage is TRBJ2-4; no clear D. CDR1 SGHRS and CDR2 YFSETQ come from the germline V gene. Trimming removed 0 bases at V and 8 bases at J, with 12 bases between. The CDR3 extends over 14 amino acids.

V usage is TRBV27 and J usage is TRBJ2-3, with a weak D call TRBD2 (5 bases). Germline CDR1 and CDR2: MNHEY and SMNVEV (reference sequence). Trimming cost V 5 bases and J 6 bases, with 18 bases left between them. This CDR3 contains 15 residues. The CDR3 DNA reads TGTGCCAGCAGTCCTAGAGGGTTCCCGGACGATACGCAGTATTTT. Translating it yields CASSPRGFPDDTQYF.

Many counts were recorded for this clonotype. The genes are TRBV20-1 and TRBJ2-7; TRBD2 agrees at 13 bases. With 1 base clipped from V and 2 bases from J, the junction kept 2 bases outside the gene matches. This CDR3 has 15 amino acids. Per the germline V gene, CDR1 is DFQATT and CDR2 is SNEGSKA (reference sequence). In DNA, the CDR3 is TGCAGTGCTAGAGCGGGACTAGCGGGGACCTACGAGCAGTACTTC. Residues: CSARAGLAGTYEQYF.

The V and J genes are TRBV7-2 and TRBJ2-3, with TRBD2 as a possible D gene (6 bases). In germline, CDR1 is SGHTA, CDR2 FQGNSA. The CDR3 runs to 17 residues. V dropped 1 base and J dropped 1 base, with 15 bases sitting between them. The CDR3 spells CASSLVSGWRGTDTQYF. The CDR3 bases are TGTGCCAGCAGCTTAGTCAGCGGGTGGAGGGGCACAGATACGCAGTATTTT.

This clonotype appeared a few times. Given a much more abundant clone one base away, this may be a read error. The V and J genes are TRBV7-2 and TRBJ2-1, with 10 bases fitting TRBD2. The CDR3 runs to 18 residues. The V gene's germline CDR1 is SGHTA and CDR2 FQGNSA. CDR3 DNA: TGTGCCAGCAGCTTACGGACTAGCGGCTTCAGCTCCTACAATGGGCAGTTCTTC. This gives the protein CASSLRTSGFSSYNGQFF.

This clonotype showed up just a few times. The rearrangement links TRBV19 to TRBJ1-4, with TRBD1 as a possible D gene (5 bases). The CDR3 totals 14 residues. V was trimmed by 1 base and J by 8 bases, leaving 11 bases between them. Germline-derived CDR1 and CDR2 are LNHDA and SQIVND (reference sequence). The CDR3 DNA reads as TGTGCCAGTAGTATAGGGGGCCCGGGCGAAAAACTGTTTTTT. As protein: CASSIGGPGEKLFF.

This clonotype was detected many times. The J gene is TRBJ2-5, the V gene TRBV28, with D perhaps TRBD1 or TRBD2 (6 bases each). Trimming cost V 7 bases and J 4 bases, with 16 bases left between them. The length of the CDR3 is 14 residues. Germline CDR1 reads MDHEN; CDR2 reads SYDVKM. CDR3 nucleotides: TGTGCCAGCACCCGGGGGACAACTAGAGAGACCCAGTACTTC. As protein: CASTRGTTRETQYF.

This clonotype was seen many times. The gene calls are TRBV18 and TRBJ2-1; D remains unclear. V lost 3 bases and J lost 3, with 15 bases in between. This CDR3 has 16 amino acids. The germline V gene encodes CDR1 KGHSH and CDR2 LQKENI. The CDR3 sequence: CASSPPEEPNYNEQFF. In DNA form, the CDR3 reads TGTGCCAGCTCACCTCCCGAGGAACCCAACTACAATGAGCAGTTCTTC.

This clonotype was observed many times. V and J are TRBV27 and TRBJ2-4; TRBD2 matches at 8 bases. CDR1 and CDR2 from the germline V gene are MNHEY and SMNVEV (reference sequence). This CDR3 has 15 amino acids. The J segment lost 1 base and the V segment lost 5 bases, leaving 4 bases of the junction unmatched. In nucleotides, the CDR3 is TGTGCCAGCAGTCCTCGCGGGAGGGCCAAAAACATTCAGTACTTC. Its protein product is CASSPRGRAKNIQYF.

This clonotype was counted many times. The chain combines TRBV30 with TRBJ2-1; D possibly corresponds to TRBD2 (7 bases). The CDR3 is made up of 15 amino acids. V was shortened by 0 bases and J by 8 bases, with 17 bases between the two germline ends. Germline values: CDR1 GTSNPN, CDR2 SVGIG (reference sequence). The chain's CDR3 is CAWSVWGGANDEQFF. In nucleotides, the CDR3 is TGTGCCTGGAGTGTATGGGGGGGCGCCAACGATGAGCAGTTCTTC.

At least ten counts were recorded for this clonotype. DNA for the CDR3: TGCAGCGTCGGAGGACAGGGTCTATCGGACGAGCAGTACTTC. Translation: CSVGGQGLSDEQYF. This chain links TRBV29-1 with TRBJ2-7, with 8 bases identical to TRBD1. The V gene end was trimmed by 6 bases and the J gene end by 5 bases; junction bases not matched to a gene: 12. The CDR3 runs to 14 residues. Germline lookup yields CDR1 SQVTM and CDR2 ANQGSEA.

This chain joins TRBV4-2 and TRBJ2-7; 7 positions agree with TRBD2. The CDR3 extends over 16 amino acids. In germline, CDR1 is LGHNA, CDR2 YNFKEQ. J gave up 2 bases and V 0 bases, and 7 bases lay outside the gene matches. CDR3 bases: TGTGCCAGCAGCCAAGAGGGGGGGGACTACGCCTACGAGCAGTACTTC. Protein product: CASSQEGGDYAYEQYF.

The gene calls are TRBV30 and TRBJ1-1; 7 bases agree with TRBD1. Germline lookup yields CDR1 GTSNPN and CDR2 SVGIG (reference sequence). After removal of 1 base from V and 11 bases from J, the junction contained 4 bases not matched to a gene. The CDR3 is 11 amino acids. The CDR3 sequence: CAWSDRGNAFF. As DNA, the CDR3 is TGTGCCTGGAGTGACAGGGGCAACGCTTTCTTT.

Ten or more counts support this clonotype. J is TRBJ1-1 and V is TRBV28, with a weak D call TRBD1 (5 bases). The CDR3 covers 13 residues. The V gene lost 3 bases and the J gene lost 6 bases, with 11 bases spanning the gap. Germline-derived CDR1 and CDR2 are MDHEN and SYDVKM. The CDR3 nucleotides read TGTGCCAGCAGTTTGTGGCAGGGCTCTGAAGCTTTCTTT. Amino acids: CASSLWQGSEAFF.

This clonotype was seen at least ten times. The chain has TRBV12-3 or TRBV12-4 and TRBJ2-7; 10 bases are a match to TRBD2. V shed 5 bases and J 7 bases; nucleotides not matched to a gene: 14. The CDR3 is made up of 16 amino acids. The CDR3: CASSPLRLAGVEEQYF. The CDR3 DNA sequence: TGTGCCAGCAGTCCCCTGCGGCTAGCGGGAGTAGAAGAGCAGTACTTC.

This chain joins TRBV6-6 and TRBJ2-1; tentatively, D is TRBD2 (5 bases). This CDR3 comprises 15 residues. From germline, CDR1 is MNHNY and CDR2 SVGAGI (reference sequence). V was shortened by 0 bases and J by 9 bases, with 15 bases between the two germline ends. In DNA form, the CDR3 reads TGTGCCAGCAGTTACTCTGGAGTAGGAGGTATTGAGCAGTTCTTC. Its protein is CASSYSGVGGIEQFF.

In this sample, this clonotype turned up a few times. The chain couples TRBV28 to TRBJ1-1; D may be TRBD1 (6 bases). V was shortened by 5 bases and J by 11 bases, with 21 bases between the two germline ends. CDR1 and CDR2 from the germline V gene are MDHEN and SYDVKM. CDR3 length: 14 residues. The CDR3 sequence is CASSPPGQPVVAFF. The CDR3 DNA follows: TGTGCCAGCAGTCCACCAGGACAGCCAGTCGTGGCTTTCTTT.

In the case of this clonotype: At one boundary the junction diverges from the germline segment, which might be a read error. The gene calls are TRBV6-1 and TRBJ1-3, with D unclear. The germline CDR1 and CDR2 sequences are MNHNS and SASEGT. The length of the CDR3 is 14 residues. CDR3 region: CAISGSTSGNTIYF. Written as DNA, the CDR3 is TGTGCCATCAGTGGATCGACCTCTGGAAACACCATATATTTT.

This clonotype was observed at least ten times. In nucleotides, the CDR3 is TGTGCCAGCAGCCCGAATGGCAATCCCTACGAGCAGTACTTC. Translation gives CASSPNGNPYEQYF. The V call is TRBV2, the J call TRBJ2-7; D is unclear. With 6 bases removed from V and 2 bases from J, the gap between germline ends came to 14 bases. This CDR3 is 14 amino acids long. Germline CDR1 SNHLY, CDR2 FYNNEI.

The chain combines TRBV4-1 with TRBJ2-1; the D is unclear. The V end was cut by 1 base, the J end by 8 bases, with 12 bases between. CDR1 and CDR2 (germline): MGHRA, YSYEKL. The CDR3 consists of 14 residues. The DNA of the CDR3 is TGCGCCAGCAGCCAAGTAGGACGACCGTATGAGCAGTTCTTC. The encoded protein is CASSQVGRPYEQFF.

The chain combines TRBV5-6 with TRBJ2-5; D is undetermined. The CDR3 totals 13 residues. Germline V gives CDR1 SGHDT, CDR2 YYEEEE. V dropped 3 bases and J dropped 7 bases, with 13 bases sitting between them. The CDR3 here is CASSSGTTGTQYF. CDR3 DNA: TGTGCCAGCAGCTCCGGAACCACGGGGACCCAGTACTTC.

The table lists this clonotype with many counts. The gene calls are TRBV7-8 and TRBJ2-3, with 8 positions matching TRBD2. Germline CDR1 and CDR2: SGHVS and FQNEAQ. The CDR3 loop spans 12 amino acids. V was pared by 7 bases and J by 5 bases, with 2 bases of the junction left unmatched. The DNA of the CDR3 is TGTGCCAGCACCCGGGGGGGAGATACGCAGTATTTT. It yields the protein CASTRGGDTQYF.